The 14 T cell receptor beta chains below were found in one sample sequenced in a study of T cells after yellow fever vaccination. TCRdb itself ran the 5' RACE reads through MiXCR, one entry per CDR3 protein. The repertoire holds some 670,000 distinct CDR3 sequences, with 10% to 15% as singletons. The sequencing here drew on PBMCs, taken on the day of the yellow fever booster vaccination. The source of these receptors is a man aged 30 to 45 who received the YFV17D yellow fever vaccine.

The sample holds a few counts of this clonotype. This chain joins TRBV5-4 and TRBJ2-2, with TRBD1 matching over 9 bases. The trim removed 4 bases at V and 2 bases at J, leaving 6 bases unmatched. The CDR3 contains 16 residues. The germline gives CDR1 SGHNT, CDR2 YYREEE (reference sequence). CDR3: CASSRGQGKNTGELFF. The CDR3 bases are TGTGCCAGCAGCCGTGGACAGGGGAAAAACACCGGGGAGCTGTTTTTT.

This clonotype was observed a single time. The chain combines TRBV15 with TRBJ2-7; D possibly corresponds to TRBD2 (7 bases). There are 14 residues in the CDR3. The germline gives CDR1 LNHNV, CDR2 YYDKDF (reference sequence). V was pared by 5 bases and J by 8 bases, with 19 bases between. The CDR3 spells CATSRGGGEDKQYF. CDR3 DNA sequence: TGTGCCACCAGCCGAGGGGGGGGAGAAGACAAGCAGTACTTC.

This clonotype was observed a handful of times. This chain uses TRBV7-8 with TRBJ1-1; the D is unclear. This CDR3 has 16 amino acids. Trimming removed 5 bases from V and 4 bases from J, with 20 bases in between. Germline loops: CDR1 SGHVS, CDR2 FQNEAQ. CDR3 protein: CASSPPAMLYGTEAFF. CDR3 DNA: TGTGCCAGCAGCCCCCCGGCGATGCTATATGGCACTGAAGCTTTCTTT.

In this sample, this clonotype turned up a few times. V and J are TRBV5-1 and TRBJ2-1; the match to TRBD2 covers 8 bases. The length of the CDR3 is 15 residues. J gave up 3 bases and V 2 bases, and 4 bases lay outside the gene matches. Germline V gene lookup returns CDR1 SGHRS and CDR2 YFSETQ. CDR3 nucleotide sequence: TGCGCCAGCAGCTTAGCGGGAGACTTCTACAATGAGCAGTTCTTC. Translated: CASSLAGDFYNEQFF. Complete variable domain (other parts from reference TRBV5-1 and TRBJ2-1): KAGVTQTPRYLIKTRGQQVTLSCSPISGHRSVSWYQQTPGQGLQFLFEYFSETQRNKGNFPGRFSGRQFSNSRSEMNVSTLELGDSALYLCASSLAGDFYNEQFFGPGTRLTVL.

This clonotype was observed a handful of times. The chain combines TRBV30 with TRBJ1-1; no reliable D call. Trimming left V 2 bases short and J 6 bases short, with 10 bases between. Germline assignment: CDR1 GTSNPN and CDR2 SVGIG (reference sequence). The CDR3 has 12 amino acids. The CDR3 region has the DNA TGTGCCTGGAGTAGAACATACTCTGAAGCTTTCTTT. Residues: CAWSRTYSEAFF.

This clonotype turned up a few times. The genes are TRBV20-1 and TRBJ2-7, with D tentatively TRBD2 (7 bases). The CDR3 sequence is 15 residues long. Per germline, CDR1 DFQATT and CDR2 SNEGSKA (reference sequence). Trimming removed 0 bases from V and 6 bases from J, with 18 bases in between. The CDR3, as DNA: TGCAGTGCTAGAGACGGGACTCGGGGAGGGGGCGAGCAGTACTTC. Translation: CSARDGTRGGGEQYF.

This clonotype was detected only a few times. The gene calls are TRBV7-9 and TRBJ2-5; perhaps TRBD2 as D (6 bases). Trimming removed 4 bases from V and 2 bases from J, with 8 bases in between. This CDR3 has 13 residues. CDR1 and CDR2 from the germline V gene are SEHNR and FQNEAQ (reference sequence). The CDR3: CASSWTIQETQYF. CDR3 sequence (DNA): TGTGCCAGCAGCTGGACTATACAAGAGACCCAGTACTTC.

This chain joins TRBV9 and TRBJ2-2; tentative D call: TRBD2 (5 bases). Germline values: CDR1 SGDLS, CDR2 YYNGEE. This CDR3 has 14 amino acids. The V and J ends lost 3 bases and 5 bases respectively, with 11 bases between them. The CDR3 coding sequence is TGTGCCAGCAGCGCCCTGGTAGCGACCGGGGAGCTGTTTTTT. Encoded protein: CASSALVATGELFF. The variable domain in full, completed from reference TRBV9 and TRBJ2-2, reads DSGVTQTPKHLITATGQRVTLRCSPRSGDLSVYWYQQSLDQGLQFLIQYYNGEERAKGNILERFSAQQFPDLHSELNLSSLELGDSALYFCASSALVATGELFFGEGSRLTVL.

The genes are TRBV18 and TRBJ2-7; 8 positions agree with TRBD1. CDR3 length: 17 amino acids. V shed 4 bases and J 0 bases; nucleotides not matched to a gene: 11. Germline V gives CDR1 KGHSH, CDR2 LQKENI. The CDR3 region is CASSRYADRGASYEQYF. In DNA form, the CDR3 reads TGTGCCAGCTCACGTTACGCTGACAGGGGCGCCTCCTACGAGCAGTACTTC.

The sample holds a few counts of this clonotype. The V gene is TRBV7-9, the J gene TRBJ2-7; D gene ambiguous. The germline gives CDR1 SEHNR, CDR2 FQNEAQ (reference sequence). The CDR3 has 12 amino acids. Trimming took 2 bases from V and 6 from J, leaving 8 bases between them. CDR3 bases: TGTGCCAGCAGCTTATTTTTGTTCGAGCAGTACTTC. This gives the protein CASSLFLFEQYF. The whole variable domain, filled in from reference TRBV7-9 and TRBJ2-7, reads DTGVSQNPRHKITKRGQNVTFRCDPISEHNRLYWYRQTLGQGPEFLTYFQNEAQLEKSRLLSDRFSAERPKGSFSTLEIQRTEQGDSAMYLCASSLFLFEQYFGPGTRLTVT.

This clonotype has just a few counts. The V call is TRBV11-2, the J call TRBJ2-2; D might be TRBD2 (6 bases). Trimming pared 3 bases from V and 3 bases from J, leaving 14 bases between. Germline V lookup: CDR1 SGHAT, CDR2 FQNNGV. The CDR3 spans 16 residues. The CDR3 region has the DNA TGTGCCAGCAGCTTGGGGGGAGCCGGTTACACCGGGGAGCTGTTTTTT. This translates into CASSLGGAGYTGELFF.

This clonotype has only a few counts. J is TRBJ2-1 and V is TRBV20-1, with D maybe TRBD1 (5 bases). This CDR3 is built from 16 residues. Trimming took off 2 bases at V and 0 bases at J, with 14 bases between the two ends. Germline V gene sequence: CDR1 DFQATT, CDR2 SNEGSKA (reference sequence). The CDR3 is CSARSRVSNSYNEQFF. The CDR3 nucleotides are TGCAGTGCTAGAAGCAGGGTCTCCAACTCCTACAATGAGCAGTTCTTC.

This clonotype was seen more than once but under ten times. This rearrangement joins TRBV7-2 to TRBJ2-7; tentatively, D is TRBD1 (5 bases). V lost 5 bases to trimming and J lost 9 bases, with 14 bases between them. The germline V gene has CDR1 SGHTA and CDR2 FQGNSA. This CDR3 is 12 amino acids long. The CDR3: CASSQTGVGQYF. DNA of the CDR3: TGTGCCAGCAGCCAAACAGGTGTCGGGCAGTACTTC.

In this sample, this clonotype turned up a few times. V and J are TRBV5-1 and TRBJ2-1; D possibly corresponds to TRBD1 (5 bases). Germline V lookup: CDR1 SGHRS, CDR2 YFSETQ. The CDR3 contains 13 residues. Trimming left V 4 bases short and J 12 bases short, with 17 bases between. The CDR3 bases are TGCGCCAGCAGCGCCGGTCAGGGAATGGGGCAGTTCTTC. It is translated as CASSAGQGMGQFF.